This is a list of T cell receptor beta chains from one sample in a study of cytomegalovirus exposure and HLA in healthy donors. Clones were sequenced by immunoSEQ multiplex PCR, and TCRdb holds only the in-frame ones, with some missing. The table includes about 140,000 clones, roughly 79% detected once. Sequences were obtained from PBMCs. The receptors come from a woman aged 55 to 70 in good health and CMV-seropositive. The CDR3 runs from the conserved cysteine through the conserved F or W. D genes are given only for firm matches. Size tells how often a clone was seen (once, few, many) or the class of an expanded clone, and some rows leave it out.

V: TRBV7-9; size: NA; J: TRBJ2-2; D: TRBD2; CDR3: CASSPFLGGTAVTGELFF; DNA: TGTGCCAGCAGCCCCTTTTTGGGAGGGACGGCGGTCACCGGGGAGCTGTTTTTT
V: TRBV27; size: NA; J: TRBJ2-1; D: TRBD2; CDR3: CASTTGGPSYNEQFF; DNA: TGTGCCAGCACCACGGGAGGGCCGTCCTACAATGAGCAGTTCTTC
V: TRBV7-9; size: NA; J: TRBJ1-4; D: TRBD1; CDR3: CASSLARDSNEKLFF; DNA: TGTGCCAGCAGCTTAGCCCGGGACAGTAATGAAAAACTGTTTTTT
V: TRBV20-1; size: NA; J: TRBJ2-5; D: NA; CDR3: CSAIREVTQYF; DNA: TGCAGTGCTATCAGGGAAGTGACCCAGTACTTC
V: TRBV18; size: once; J: TRBJ2-6; D: NA; CDR3: CASSPNRGRVQASPGANVLTF; DNA: TGTGCCAGCTCACCAAACAGGGGGAGGGTTCAAGCGAGCCCTGGGGCCAACGTCCTGACTTTC
V: TRBV19; size: NA; J: TRBJ2-2; D: TRBD2; CDR3: CASSGLAGGPGELFF; DNA: TGTGCCAGTAGTGGGCTAGCGGGAGGTCCCGGGGAGCTGTTTTTT
V: TRBV28; size: NA; J: TRBJ1-1; D: TRBD1; CDR3: CASKGQGTTEAFF; DNA: TGTGCCAGCAAGGGACAGGGGACCACTGAAGCTTTCTTT
V: TRBV29-1; size: once; J: TRBJ2-5; D: NA; CDR3: CSVVGGRETQYF; DNA: TGCAGCGTTGTTGGAGGGAGAGAGACCCAGTACTTC
V: TRBV14; size: NA; J: TRBJ2-2; D: TRBD2; CDR3: CASSQELAMNTGELFF; DNA: TGTGCCAGCAGCCAAGAACTAGCGATGAACACCGGGGAGCTGTTTTTT
V: TRBV27; size: NA; J: TRBJ1-3; D: NA; CDR3: CASSFSKGNTIYF; DNA: TGTGCCAGCAGTTTTAGCAAAGGAAACACCATATATTTT
V: TRBV19; size: NA; J: TRBJ2-2; D: TRBD2; CDR3: CASSIRTLGLAGLSAGELFF; DNA: TGTGCCAGTAGTATCCGGACTCTTGGACTAGCGGGATTATCGGCCGGGGAGCTGTTTTTT
V: TRBV7-2; size: NA; J: TRBJ2-1; D: NA; CDR3: CASSLTGIADEQFF; DNA: TGTGCCAGCAGCTTAACGGGGATCGCGGATGAGCAGTTCTTC
V: TRBV28; size: few; J: TRBJ1-5; D: NA; CDR3: CASSPRDYQPQHF; DNA: TGTGCCAGCAGCCCCAGGGACTATCAGCCCCAGCATTTT
V: TRBV7-7; size: NA; J: TRBJ2-1; D: TRBD2; CDR3: CASSSLLAQNEQFF; DNA: TGTGCTAGCAGCTCCCTACTAGCGCAGAATGAGCAGTTCTTC
V: TRBV13; size: NA; J: TRBJ2-7; D: NA; CDR3: CASSLPSETYEQYF; DNA: TGTGCCAGCAGCTTACCTAGCGAGACCTACGAGCAGTACTTC
V: TRBV4-3; size: NA; J: TRBJ1-4; D: NA; CDR3: CASSQDTRGKPEKLFF; DNA: TGCGCCAGCAGCCAAGACACAAGGGGCAAACCTGAAAAACTGTTTTTT
V: TRBV28; size: NA; J: TRBJ1-5; D: NA; CDR3: CASSLTGGWAQPQHF; DNA: TGTGCCAGCAGTTTGACGGGGGGGTGGGCTCAGCCCCAGCATTTT
V: TRBV15; size: NA; J: TRBJ1-5; D: NA; CDR3: CATSVDRTNQPQHF; DNA: TGTGCCACCAGCGTCGACAGGACTAATCAGCCCCAGCATTTT
V: TRBV27; size: NA; J: TRBJ2-7; D: TRBD2; CDR3: CASSPRLAGGVYEQYF; DNA: TGTGCCAGCAGTCCGAGACTAGCGGGAGGGGTCTACGAGCAGTACTTC
V: TRBV28; size: few; J: TRBJ2-7; D: NA; CDR3: CASSLTPGYEQYF; DNA: TGTGCCAGCAGCCTAACCCCAGGCTACGAGCAGTACTTC
V: TRBV27; size: once; J: TRBJ2-7; D: TRBD2; CDR3: CASSLGTIYEQYF; DNA: TGTGCCAGCAGTTTAGGGACTATCTACGAGCAGTACTTC
V: TRBV5-1; size: NA; J: TRBJ2-1; D: NA; CDR3: CASSLGREMDNEQFF; DNA: TGCGCCAGCAGCTTGGGCAGGGAAATGGACAATGAGCAGTTCTTC
V: TRBV4-1; size: NA; J: TRBJ2-3; D: TRBD2; CDR3: CASSQRGVSGSTDTQYF; DNA: TGCGCCAGCAGCCAACGGGGGGTTAGCGGAAGCACAGATACGCAGTATTTT
V: TRBV18; size: NA; J: TRBJ2-1; D: TRBD2; CDR3: CASSPLLGASGSPFGEQFF; DNA: TGTGCCAGCTCACCACTTTTGGGGGCTAGCGGGAGCCCTTTCGGTGAGCAGTTCTTC
V: TRBV4-1; size: NA; J: TRBJ2-1; D: TRBD2; CDR3: CASSQLLGTSVDNEQFF; DNA: TGCGCCAGCAGCCAACTCCTCGGGACTAGCGTTGACAATGAGCAGTTCTTC
V: TRBV5-4; size: NA; J: TRBJ2-1; D: TRBD2; CDR3: CASSSGGTYNEQFF; DNA: TGTGCCAGCAGCTCGGGAGGAACCTACAATGAGCAGTTCTTC
V: TRBV7-2; size: NA; J: TRBJ2-7; D: NA; CDR3: CASSFHRDAYEQYF; DNA: TGTGCCAGCAGCTTCCACAGGGATGCCTACGAGCAGTACTTC
V: TRBV2; size: once; J: TRBJ2-1; D: NA; CDR3: CASRAGSSYNEQFF; DNA: TGTGCCAGCAGGGCGGGTTCTTCCTACAATGAGCAGTTCTTC
V: TRBV13; size: NA; J: TRBJ1-3; D: NA; CDR3: CASSPQGRVNSGNTIYF; DNA: TGTGCCAGCAGTCCACAGGGTAGGGTCAATTCTGGAAACACCATATATTTT
V: TRBV27; size: NA; J: TRBJ1-6; D: TRBD1; CDR3: CASSFSGQGNSPLHF; DNA: TGTGCCAGCAGTTTTTCGGGACAGGGGAATTCACCCCTCCACTTT
V: TRBV5-4; size: NA; J: TRBJ2-7; D: NA; CDR3: CASSQTRLGEQYF; DNA: TGTGCCAGCAGCCAAACACGGCTCGGGGAGCAGTACTTC
V: TRBV4-1; size: NA; J: TRBJ1-3; D: NA; CDR3: CASSQVSGSGNTIYF; DNA: TGCGCCAGCAGCCAAGTATCCGGCTCTGGAAACACCATATATTTT
V: TRBV7-9; size: NA; J: TRBJ2-5; D: TRBD1; CDR3: CASSRGTGGVETQYF; DNA: TGTGCCAGCAGCCGGGGGACAGGGGGCGTGGAGACCCAGTACTTC
V: TRBV7-2; size: NA; J: TRBJ2-1; D: TRBD2; CDR3: CASSIDLAGVGNEQFF; DNA: TGTGCCAGCAGCATCGACCTAGCGGGAGTCGGCAATGAGCAGTTCTTC
V: TRBV5-1; size: NA; J: TRBJ1-1; D: NA; CDR3: CASSLTDRNTEAFF; DNA: TGCGCCAGCAGCTTAACAGATAGGAACACTGAAGCTTTCTTT
V: TRBV19; size: NA; J: TRBJ2-3; D: NA; CDR3: CASRSLAFTDTQYF; DNA: TGTGCCAGTAGGTCGCTAGCCTTCACAGATACGCAGTATTTT